What follows are 27 T cell receptor beta chains derived from one specimen sequenced in a study of blood T cell repertoires in COVID-19. Produced via immunoSEQ multiplex PCR; TCRdb's table is partial and in-frame only. The table includes roughly 220,000 clones, approximately 83% detected once. Sequencing was carried out using peripheral blood. Receptors were obtained from a woman in her 30s who had recovered from COVID-19.

The V gene is TRBV18, the J gene TRBJ1-5; D might be TRBD1 (6 bases). Trimming removed 5 bases from V and 5 bases from J, with 10 bases in between. From germline, CDR1 is KGHSH and CDR2 LQKENI. CDR3 length: 13 residues. The CDR3 nucleotides are TGTGCCAGCTCAGAACAGGGAGATCAGCCCCAGCATTTT. Protein: CASSEQGDQPQHF.

This clone was seen a handful of times. The rearrangement links TRBV7-9 to TRBJ1-2; TRBD1 matches 7 bases. Germline CDR1 SEHNR, CDR2 FQNEAQ (reference sequence). CDR3 length: 14 residues. V was pared by 4 bases and J by 6 bases, with 8 bases of the junction left unmatched. CDR3 protein: CASSSRQGSNGYTF. CDR3 DNA: TGTGCCAGCAGCTCTAGACAGGGATCGAATGGCTACACCTTC. Drawing the rest from reference TRBV7-9 and TRBJ1-2, the complete variable domain is DTGVSQNPRHKITKRGQNVTFRCDPISEHNRLYWYRQTLGQGPEFLTYFQNEAQLEKSRLLSDRFSAERPKGSFSTLEIQRTEQGDSAMYLCASSSRQGSNGYTFGSGTRLTVV.

The J gene is TRBJ2-7, the V gene TRBV4-1; 10 bases match TRBD2. Germline CDR1 MGHRA, CDR2 YSYEKL. CDR3 length: 15 residues. The trim removed 3 bases at V and 4 bases at J, leaving 6 bases unmatched. The CDR3 reads CASSHPAAGGYEQYF. In DNA form, the CDR3 reads TGCGCCAGCAGCCATCCGGCAGCGGGAGGGTACGAGCAGTACTTC.

This chain joins TRBV5-6 and TRBJ1-1, with 7 bases aligning to TRBD1. The CDR3 is 15 amino acids. Per germline, CDR1 SGHDT and CDR2 YYEEEE. The J segment lost 6 bases and the V segment lost 4 bases, leaving 12 bases of the junction unmatched. CDR3 region: CASSPRDSQPPEAFF. The CDR3, as DNA: TGTGCCAGCAGCCCTAGGGACAGCCAACCTCCTGAAGCTTTCTTT.

The chain combines TRBV10-1 with TRBJ2-1; D is possibly TRBD2 (5 bases). V lost 6 bases to trimming and J lost 7 bases, with 10 bases between them. This CDR3 has 12 amino acids. Germline V gene sequence: CDR1 WNHNN, CDR2 SYGVQD (reference sequence). For the CDR3, the DNA is TGCGCCAGCAGCAGTAGGGAGAATGAGCAGTTCTTC. The encoded protein is CASSSRENEQFF.

This clone has only one observation. The chain couples TRBV30 to TRBJ2-7; 8 bases map to TRBD2. V trimming: 5 bases; J trimming: 6 bases; junction bases outside the gene matches: 9. CDR3 length equals 13 residues. CDR1 is GTSNPN, CDR2 SVGIG, per germline (reference sequence). CDR3 protein: CAWDSGSYLEQYF. Here the CDR3 DNA reads TGTGCCTGGGACAGCGGGAGCTACCTCGAGCAGTACTTC.

This chain uses TRBV11-2 with TRBJ2-6; D uncertain. From germline, CDR1 is SGHAT and CDR2 FQNNGV. V lost 5 bases to trimming and J lost 0 bases, with 14 bases between them. The CDR3 totals 17 residues. The CDR3 coding sequence is TGTGCCAGCAGCCCGCAGATGCCTAGCTCTGGGGCCAACGTCCTGACTTTC. Protein product: CASSPQMPSSGANVLTF.

The genes are TRBV9 and TRBJ1-1; D is ambiguous. Germline V gene lookup returns CDR1 SGDLS and CDR2 YYNGEE. V lost 6 bases and J 1 base, leaving 13 bases between the germline ends. The CDR3 contains 14 residues. Here the CDR3 reads CASTPPTSNTEAFF. Here the CDR3 DNA reads TGTGCCAGCACCCCCCCCACATCGAACACTGAAGCTTTCTTT.

The chain combines TRBV6-5 with TRBJ1-1, with TRBD1 as a possible D gene (5 bases). The V gene lost 6 bases and the J gene lost 8 bases, with 16 bases spanning the gap. Germline assignment: CDR1 MNHEY and CDR2 SVGAGI. The CDR3 extends over 13 amino acids. For the CDR3, the DNA is TGTGCCAGCAGCGCAACAGGCCTTGAAGAAGCTTTCTTT. Protein product: CASSATGLEEAFF.

The V gene is TRBV6-5, the J gene TRBJ2-1, with a possible D match to TRBD2 (5 bases). V gave up 8 bases and J gave up 0 bases, with 14 bases separating them. Germline V lookup: CDR1 MNHEY, CDR2 SVGAGI. The CDR3 runs to 15 residues. DNA for the CDR3: TGTGCCAGCCGGGGAACCCCGAGCTCCTACAATGAGCAGTTCTTC. Translation: CASRGTPSSYNEQFF.

This clone was detected once. The chain joins TRBV9 to TRBJ1-2, with 8 bases aligning to TRBD1. This CDR3 contains 14 residues. With 4 bases clipped from V and 4 bases from J, the junction kept 6 bases outside the gene matches. Germline V lookup: CDR1 SGDLS, CDR2 YYNGEE. The CDR3 DNA sequence: TGTGCCAGCAGCCCAGGACAGGGAGTCTATGGCTACACCTTC. This translates into CASSPGQGVYGYTF.

This clone showed up just once. The chain combines TRBV5-1 with TRBJ1-4, with 9 bases that match TRBD1. J gave up 8 bases and V 2 bases, and 7 bases lay outside the gene matches. Germline V gene sequence: CDR1 SGHRS, CDR2 YFSETQ. This CDR3 contains 15 residues. Written as DNA, the CDR3 is TGCGCCAGCAGCTTAAACAGGGGGCAGCGGGAAAAACTGTTTTTT. This encodes CASSLNRGQREKLFF.

V gene TRBV30 combines with J gene TRBJ1-1; 11 nucleotides align to TRBD1. The germline V gene encodes CDR1 GTSNPN and CDR2 SVGIG (reference sequence). The CDR3 is 17 residues long. J lost 4 bases, V lost 0 bases, and 10 bases had no gene match. CDR3 DNA: TGTGCCTGGAGTGTACCCCTTCCCGGGACAGGGGGCACTGAAGCTTTCTTT. The encoded protein is CAWSVPLPGTGGTEAFF.

The V gene is TRBV11-3, the J gene TRBJ2-3, with D tentatively TRBD2 (6 bases). The length of the CDR3 is 16 residues. CDR1 and CDR2 (germline): SGHNT, YENEEA. V gave up 3 bases and J gave up 1 base, with 14 bases separating them. As DNA, the CDR3 is TGTGCCAGCAGCTTGGAGGGTTTGAGCGGCACAGATACGCAGTATTTT. This sequence encodes CASSLEGLSGTDTQYF.

At least ten counts were recorded for this clone. The V and J genes are TRBV14 and TRBJ2-7; maybe TRBD2 (5 bases). The CDR3 spans 14 residues. V gave up 5 bases and J gave up 4 bases, with 15 bases separating them. Germline V gene data show CDR1 as SGHDN and CDR2 as FVKESK. This CDR3 is CASSRQEGRYEQYF. The DNA of the CDR3 is TGTGCCAGCAGCAGACAAGAGGGTCGGTACGAGCAGTACTTC.

This chain connects TRBV7-8 to TRBJ2-4; D is perhaps TRBD2 (6 bases). Germline CDR1 reads SGHVS; CDR2 reads FQNEAQ. Trimming removed 5 bases at V and 1 base at J, with 18 bases between. The CDR3 runs 17 residues. The CDR3 coding sequence is TGTGCCAGCAGCCCTCGAGCCCCCGGAGGGGCCAAAAACATTCAGTACTTC. Its translation is CASSPRAPGGAKNIQYF.

The chain couples TRBV19 to TRBJ2-7, with no clear D. Per the germline V gene, CDR1 is LNHDA and CDR2 is SQIVND (reference sequence). The CDR3 runs 11 residues. V lost 5 bases to trimming and J lost 3 bases, with 5 bases between them. CDR3 sequence reads: CASSDFYEQYF. The CDR3 DNA follows: TGTGCCAGTAGTGACTTCTACGAGCAGTACTTC.

V usage is TRBV2 and J usage is TRBJ1-2, with 11 bases identical to TRBD1. Looked up from germline, CDR1 is SNHLY and CDR2 is FYNNEI. Trimming at V came to 6 bases and at J to 5 bases, leaving 2 bases not matched to a gene. This CDR3 contains 13 residues. In DNA, the CDR3 is TGTGCCAGCAGGGGACAGGGGGGATATGGCTACACCTTC. It encodes CASRGQGGYGYTF.

The chain links TRBV5-1 to TRBJ2-5; D is perhaps TRBD1 (6 bases). Germline V gene lookup returns CDR1 SGHRS and CDR2 YFSETQ. With 0 bases removed from V and 2 bases from J, the gap between germline ends came to 8 bases. This CDR3 contains 14 residues. The CDR3 spells CASSLEQGQETQYF. CDR3 nucleotides: TGCGCCAGCAGCTTGGAACAGGGACAAGAGACCCAGTACTTC.

CDR3 DNA: TGTGCCAGCTCACCAGGTCAGGGGGTTCAGCCCCAGCATTTT. Translating it yields CASSPGQGVQPQHF. V usage is TRBV18 and J usage is TRBJ1-5; 7 bases fit TRBD1. The junction had 4 bases not matched to a gene; V was cut back by 2 bases and J by 6 bases. The CDR3 contains 14 residues. CDR1 and CDR2 (germline): KGHSH, LQKENI.

This clone was observed a few times. The J gene is TRBJ2-1, the V gene TRBV5-1; 8 nucleotides agree with TRBD2. From germline, CDR1 is SGHRS and CDR2 YFSETQ. The V segment lost 4 bases and the J segment 6 bases; nucleotides outside the gene matches: 15. This CDR3 region has 17 residues. The CDR3 loop is CASSLAMGLGVRNEQFF. In nucleotides, the CDR3 is TGCGCCAGCAGCCTTGCGATGGGACTAGGTGTACGCAATGAGCAGTTCTTC.

The rearrangement joins TRBV3-1 (or the pseudogene TRBV3-2) to TRBJ2-4; 8 bases match TRBD2. There are 14 residues in the CDR3. V lost 4 bases and J lost 6; bases outside the gene matches: 5. Germline V CDR1 and CDR2: LGHDT, YNNKEL (reference sequence). The CDR3 is CASSPESGRNIQYF. The CDR3 nucleotides are TGTGCCAGCAGCCCTGAGAGCGGGAGAAACATTCAGTACTTC.

This chain joins TRBV7-9 and TRBJ2-7; 9 nucleotides line up with TRBD1. V was pared by 6 bases and J by 2 bases, with 11 bases of the junction left unmatched. The CDR3 loop spans 16 amino acids. Germline CDR1 reads SEHNR; CDR2 reads FQNEAQ (reference sequence). CDR3 amino acids: CASSFYRDRAPYEQYF. The CDR3 DNA sequence: TGTGCCAGCAGTTTTTACCGGGACAGGGCTCCCTACGAGCAGTACTTC.

V gene TRBV5-5 combines with J gene TRBJ1-5; D perhaps matches TRBD1 (6 bases). In germline, CDR1 is SGHKS, CDR2 YYEKEE (reference sequence). Deletions cut 0 bases from V and 7 bases from J, with 14 bases between. The CDR3 contains 15 residues. This CDR3 is CASSLAPQGEQPQHF. The CDR3 DNA follows: TGTGCCAGCAGCTTGGCCCCACAGGGAGAACAGCCCCAGCATTTT.

This sequence joins TRBV28 and TRBJ2-5, with D possibly matching TRBD1 (6 bases). The CDR3 totals 15 residues. The ends were cut back, 4 bases at V and 1 base at J, with 13 bases in the middle. Germline V CDR1 and CDR2: MDHEN, SYDVKM. The chain's CDR3 is CASSSQQGPQETQYF. DNA for the CDR3: TGTGCCAGCAGTTCCCAACAGGGACCCCAAGAGACCCAGTACTTC.

The chain is built from TRBV6-5 and TRBJ1-4; D may be TRBD1 (5 bases). There are 13 residues in the CDR3. Germline V gene data show CDR1 as MNHEY and CDR2 as SVGAGI. V was trimmed by 8 bases and J by 4 bases, leaving 11 bases between them. CDR3 DNA: TGTGCCAGCGTCGGACATCTTAATGAAAAACTGTTTTTT. This gives the protein CASVGHLNEKLFF.

The chain has TRBV7-2 and TRBJ2-2, with 8 bases that match TRBD1. The CDR3 spans 15 residues. Germline V gene data show CDR1 as SGHTA and CDR2 as FQGNSA. Losses at the gene ends were 5 bases for V and 5 bases for J; bases not matched to a gene: 7. This CDR3 is CASSLQGGSTGELFF. Here the CDR3 DNA reads TGTGCCAGCAGCCTACAGGGGGGATCTACCGGGGAGCTGTTTTTT.